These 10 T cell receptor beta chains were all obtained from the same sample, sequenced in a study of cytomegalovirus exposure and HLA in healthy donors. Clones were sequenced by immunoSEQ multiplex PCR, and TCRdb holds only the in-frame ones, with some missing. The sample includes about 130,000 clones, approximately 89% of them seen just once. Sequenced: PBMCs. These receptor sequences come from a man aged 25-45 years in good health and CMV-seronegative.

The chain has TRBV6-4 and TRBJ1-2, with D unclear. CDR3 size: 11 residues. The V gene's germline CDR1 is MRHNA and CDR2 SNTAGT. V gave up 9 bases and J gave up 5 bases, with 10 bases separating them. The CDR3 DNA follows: TGTGCCAGGGAAGGAGGTTATGGCTACACCTTC. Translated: CAREGGYGYTF.

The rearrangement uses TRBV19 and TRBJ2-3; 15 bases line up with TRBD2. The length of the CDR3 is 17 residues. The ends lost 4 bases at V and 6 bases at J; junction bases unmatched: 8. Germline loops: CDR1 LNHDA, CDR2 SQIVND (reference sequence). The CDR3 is CASSSRRTSGGADTQYF. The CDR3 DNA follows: TGTGCCAGTAGTAGCCGCCGGACTAGCGGGGGGGCCGATACGCAGTATTTT.

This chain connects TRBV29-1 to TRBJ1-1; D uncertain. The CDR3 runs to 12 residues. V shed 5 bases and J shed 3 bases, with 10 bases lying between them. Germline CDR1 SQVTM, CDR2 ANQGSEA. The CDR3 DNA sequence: TGCAGCGTTAATTCCCGGGACACTGAAGCTTTCTTT. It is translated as CSVNSRDTEAFF.

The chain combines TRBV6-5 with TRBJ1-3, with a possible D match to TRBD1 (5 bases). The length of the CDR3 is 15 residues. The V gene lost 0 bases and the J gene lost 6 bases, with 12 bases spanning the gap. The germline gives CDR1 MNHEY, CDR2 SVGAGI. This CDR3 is CASSYSSRAENTIYF. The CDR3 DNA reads TGTGCCAGCAGTTACTCGTCCAGGGCCGAAAACACCATATATTTT.

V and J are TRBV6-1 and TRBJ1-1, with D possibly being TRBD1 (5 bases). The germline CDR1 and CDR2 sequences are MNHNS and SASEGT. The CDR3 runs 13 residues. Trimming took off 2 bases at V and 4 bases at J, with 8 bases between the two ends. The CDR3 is CASSEWGGTEAFF. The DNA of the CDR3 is TGTGCCAGCAGTGAATGGGGGGGCACTGAAGCTTTCTTT.

The CDR3 DNA is TGTGCCAGCAGCCCCCCGGGGAGCGACACTGAAGCTTTCTTT. Translating it yields CASSPPGSDTEAFF. The rearrangement links TRBV4-2 to TRBJ1-1; D unclear. This CDR3 has 14 amino acids. Germline CDR1 LGHNA, CDR2 YNFKEQ. V shed 4 bases and J shed 3 bases, with 12 bases lying between them.

CDR3 sequence: CSTQPGYEQYF. DNA for the CDR3: TGCAGTACCCAGCCGGGCTACGAGCAGTACTTC. V is TRBV20-1 and J is TRBJ2-7, with D unresolved. The CDR3 covers 11 residues. Germline assignment: CDR1 DFQATT and CDR2 SNEGSKA (reference sequence). Trimming removed 8 bases from V and 3 bases from J, with 11 bases in between.

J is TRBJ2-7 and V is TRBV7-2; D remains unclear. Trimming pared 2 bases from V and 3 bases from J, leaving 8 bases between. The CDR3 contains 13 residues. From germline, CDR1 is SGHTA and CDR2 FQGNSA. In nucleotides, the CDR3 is TGTGCCAGCAGCTTAAGACAAAACTACGAGCAGTACTTC. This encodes CASSLRQNYEQYF. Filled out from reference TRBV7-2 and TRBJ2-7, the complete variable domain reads GAGVSQSPSNKVTEKGKDVELRCDPISGHTALYWYRQSLGQGLEFLIYFQGNSAPDKSGLPSDRFSAERTGGSVSTLTIQRTQQEDSAVYLCASSLRQNYEQYFGPGTRLTVT.

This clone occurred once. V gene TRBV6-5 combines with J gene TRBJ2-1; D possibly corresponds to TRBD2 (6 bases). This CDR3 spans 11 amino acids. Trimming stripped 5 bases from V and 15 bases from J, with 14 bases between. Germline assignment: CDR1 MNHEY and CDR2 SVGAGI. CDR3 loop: CASSSGGWGFF. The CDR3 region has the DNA TGTGCCAGCAGTAGTGGGGGGTGGGGGTTCTTC.

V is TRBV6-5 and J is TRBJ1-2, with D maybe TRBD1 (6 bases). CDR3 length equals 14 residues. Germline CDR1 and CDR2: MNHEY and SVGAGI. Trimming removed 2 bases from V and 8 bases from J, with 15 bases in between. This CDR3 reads CASSYAGGSEGYTF. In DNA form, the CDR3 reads TGTGCCAGCAGTTACGCGGGGGGCTCAGAAGGCTACACCTTC.